The present T cell receptor (beta chain) was sequenced within a study of T-cell reconstitution after alpha-beta-depleted transplantation in children. Germline V gene data show CDR1 as SQVTM and CDR2 as ANQGSEA. The CDR3 spans 12 residues. V lost 4 bases to trimming and J lost 7 bases, with 11 bases between them. Unique molecular identifiers were incorporated when the TCRbeta library was constructed. TCRdb re-analysed the PCR reads in MiXCR, keeping a single row per CDR3 protein. In the table there are over 400,000 distinct CDR3 sequences, approximately 13% of which are singletons. The V and J genes are TRBV29-1 and TRBJ2-4; D gene unclear. The clonotype comes from a human donor who donated a stem cell graft to a child with combined immunodeficiency. The sequencing used PBMCs from the stem cell graft donor, collected from the stem cell graft. The CDR3, as DNA: TGCAGCGTTGCCCAGGTGGGGAACATTCAGTACTTC. Its translation is CSVAQVGNIQYF.